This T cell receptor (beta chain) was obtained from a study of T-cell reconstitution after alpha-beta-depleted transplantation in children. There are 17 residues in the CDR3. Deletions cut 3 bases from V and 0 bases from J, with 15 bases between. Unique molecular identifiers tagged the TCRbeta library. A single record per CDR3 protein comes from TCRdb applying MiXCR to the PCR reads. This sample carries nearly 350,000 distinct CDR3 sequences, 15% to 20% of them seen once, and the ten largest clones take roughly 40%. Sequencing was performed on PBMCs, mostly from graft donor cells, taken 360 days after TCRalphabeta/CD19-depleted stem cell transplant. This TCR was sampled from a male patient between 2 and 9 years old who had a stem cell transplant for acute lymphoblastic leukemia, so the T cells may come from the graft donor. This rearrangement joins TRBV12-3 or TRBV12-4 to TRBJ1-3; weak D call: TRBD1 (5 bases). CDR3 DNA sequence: TGTGCCAGCAGTTTGCTGGGGCAGCCCAGCTCTGGAAACACCATATATTTT. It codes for CASSLLGQPSSGNTIYF.